This T cell receptor (beta chain) was recorded in a study of T cells in localized non-small cell lung cancer. The protocol was immunoSEQ multiplex PCR, while the TCRdb copy is restricted to in-frame clones and leaves out a portion. The sample shows roughly 38,000 clones, 88% of them seen only once. This CDR3 has 15 amino acids. V lost 6 bases to trimming and J lost 5 bases; unmatched junction nucleotides: 11. In germline, CDR1 is SGHRS, CDR2 YFSETQ. The sample here was peripheral blood, taken before any cancer treatment. The sequence was collected from a female donor over 55 with stage I squamous cell lung carcinoma. The rearrangement joins TRBV5-1 to TRBJ1-2; TRBD1 aligns across 9 bases. CDR3 sequence (DNA): TGCGCCAGCACCTACGGCGGGACAGGGAATTATGGCTACACCTTC. Protein sequence: CASTYGGTGNYGYTF.